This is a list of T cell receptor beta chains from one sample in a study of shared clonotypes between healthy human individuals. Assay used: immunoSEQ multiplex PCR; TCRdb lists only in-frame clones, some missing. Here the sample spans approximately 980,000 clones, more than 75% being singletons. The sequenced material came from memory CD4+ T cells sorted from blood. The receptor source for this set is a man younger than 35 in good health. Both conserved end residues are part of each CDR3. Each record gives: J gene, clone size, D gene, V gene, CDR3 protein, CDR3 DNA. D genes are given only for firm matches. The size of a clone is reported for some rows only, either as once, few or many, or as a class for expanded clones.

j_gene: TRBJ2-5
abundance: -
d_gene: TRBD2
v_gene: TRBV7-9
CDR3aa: CASNEAGAGKRTQYF
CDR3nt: TGTGCCAGCAACGAAGCGGGAGCGGGGAAGAGGACCCAGTACTTC

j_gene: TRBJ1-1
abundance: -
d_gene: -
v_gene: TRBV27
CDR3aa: CASSFMGWTEAFF
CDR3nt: TGTGCCAGCAGTTTTATGGGTTGGACTGAAGCTTTCTTT

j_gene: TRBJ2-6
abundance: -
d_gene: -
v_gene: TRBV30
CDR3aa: CAWTGVGTGANVLTF
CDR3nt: TGTGCCTGGACTGGTGTGGGTACTGGGGCCAACGTCCTGACTTTC

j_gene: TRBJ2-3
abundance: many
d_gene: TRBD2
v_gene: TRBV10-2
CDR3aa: CASSKRGTTSTDTQYF
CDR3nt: TGCGCCAGCAGCAAGCGGGGGACGACAAGCACAGATACGCAGTATTTT

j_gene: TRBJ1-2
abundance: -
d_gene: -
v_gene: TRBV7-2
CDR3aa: CASSLVFTGTGYGYTF
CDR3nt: TGTGCCAGCAGCTTAGTCTTCACAGGAACAGGCTATGGCTACACCTTC

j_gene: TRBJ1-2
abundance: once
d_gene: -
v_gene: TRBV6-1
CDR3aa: CASSEGPGAYGYTF
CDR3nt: TGTGCCAGCAGTGAAGGTCCAGGAGCCTATGGCTACACCTTC

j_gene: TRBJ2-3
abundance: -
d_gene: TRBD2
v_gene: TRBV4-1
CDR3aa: CASSQGTRSDTQYF
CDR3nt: TGCGCCAGCAGCCAAGGGACTAGGTCAGATACGCAGTATTTT

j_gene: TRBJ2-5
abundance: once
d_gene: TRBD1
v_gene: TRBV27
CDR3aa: CASSWTGPQETQYF
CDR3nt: TGTGCCAGCAGTTGGACAGGACCCCAAGAGACCCAGTACTTC

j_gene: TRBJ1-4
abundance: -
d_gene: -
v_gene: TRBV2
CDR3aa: CASSVGGREKLFF
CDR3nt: TGTGCCAGCAGTGTTGGGGGACGGGAAAAACTGTTTTTT

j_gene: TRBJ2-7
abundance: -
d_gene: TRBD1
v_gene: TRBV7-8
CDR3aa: CASSLIGTARPYEQYF
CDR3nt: TGTGCCAGCAGCTTAATCGGGACAGCCCGACCCTACGAGCAGTACTTC

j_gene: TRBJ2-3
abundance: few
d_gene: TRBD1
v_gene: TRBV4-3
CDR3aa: CASSQDTGGRTTQYF
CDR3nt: TGCGCCAGCAGCCAAGACACAGGGGGGCGTACTACGCAGTATTTT

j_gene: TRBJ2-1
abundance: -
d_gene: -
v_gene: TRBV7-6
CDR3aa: CASSPGIESYNEQFF
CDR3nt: TGTGCCAGCAGCCCTGGTATAGAGTCCTACAATGAGCAGTTCTTC

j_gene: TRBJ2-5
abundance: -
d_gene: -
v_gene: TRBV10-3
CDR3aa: CAISDLAETQYF
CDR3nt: TGTGCCATCAGTGACCTTGCCGAGACCCAGTACTTC

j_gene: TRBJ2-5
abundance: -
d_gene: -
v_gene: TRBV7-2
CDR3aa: CASSPFQETQYF
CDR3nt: TGTGCCAGCAGCCCTTTTCAAGAGACCCAGTACTTC

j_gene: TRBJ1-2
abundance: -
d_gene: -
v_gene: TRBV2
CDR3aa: CAGNYGYTF
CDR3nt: TGTGCCGGAAACTATGGCTACACCTTC

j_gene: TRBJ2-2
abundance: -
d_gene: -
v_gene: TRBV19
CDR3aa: CASSQGLLLGTGELFF
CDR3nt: TGTGCCAGTAGTCAGGGACTCCTGCTGGGCACCGGGGAGCTGTTTTTT

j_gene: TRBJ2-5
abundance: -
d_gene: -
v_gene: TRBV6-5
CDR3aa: CASRWGALETQYF
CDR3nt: TGTGCCAGCAGGTGGGGGGCCCTAGAGACCCAGTACTTC

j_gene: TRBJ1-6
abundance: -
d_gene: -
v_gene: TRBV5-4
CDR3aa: CASSVGGFKDSPLHF
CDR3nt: TGTGCCAGCAGCGTTGGGGGTTTTAAGGATTCACCCCTCCACTTT

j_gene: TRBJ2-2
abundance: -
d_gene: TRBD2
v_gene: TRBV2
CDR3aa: CASSGEGGFVGELFF
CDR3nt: TGTGCCAGCAGCGGTGAGGGAGGGTTTGTCGGGGAGCTGTTTTTT

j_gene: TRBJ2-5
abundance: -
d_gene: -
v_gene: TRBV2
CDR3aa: CASSDGFLGETQYF
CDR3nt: TGTGCCAGCAGTGATGGCTTCTTAGGGGAGACCCAGTACTTC

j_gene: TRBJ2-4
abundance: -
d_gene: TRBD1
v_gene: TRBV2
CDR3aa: CASSSRTGENIQYF
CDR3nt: TGTGCCAGCAGTTCTAGGACAGGGGAAAACATTCAGTACTTC

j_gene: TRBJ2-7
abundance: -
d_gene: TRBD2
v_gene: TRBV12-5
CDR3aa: CASGNSGGRMYF
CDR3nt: TGTGCTAGTGGAAACTCGGGCGGGAGAATGTACTTC

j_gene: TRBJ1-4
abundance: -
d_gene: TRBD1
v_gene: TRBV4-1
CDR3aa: CASSHTQGRNEKLFF
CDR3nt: TGCGCCAGCAGCCACACACAGGGGAGGAATGAAAAACTGTTTTTT

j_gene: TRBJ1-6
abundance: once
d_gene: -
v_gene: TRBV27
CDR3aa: CASSSPTVSSPLHF
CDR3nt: TGTGCCAGCAGTTCCCCCACAGTCAGTTCACCCCTCCACTTT

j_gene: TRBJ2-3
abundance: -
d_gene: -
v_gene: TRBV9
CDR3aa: CASSVDRYSSTDTQYF
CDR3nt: TGTGCCAGCAGCGTAGATCGGTACTCTAGCACAGATACGCAGTATTTT

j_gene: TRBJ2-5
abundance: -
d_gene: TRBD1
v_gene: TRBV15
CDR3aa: CATSRGPGQQETQYF
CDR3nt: TGTGCCACCAGCAGGGGACCGGGACAGCAAGAGACCCAGTACTTC

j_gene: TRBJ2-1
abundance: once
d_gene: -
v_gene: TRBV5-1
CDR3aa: CASSTGDGSYNEQFF
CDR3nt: TGCGCCAGCAGCACCGGGGACGGCTCCTACAATGAGCAGTTCTTC

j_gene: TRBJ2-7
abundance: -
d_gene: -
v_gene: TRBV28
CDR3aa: CASLDLTRGAQYF
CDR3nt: TGTGCCAGCCTCGACTTAACCCGTGGCGCGCAGTACTTC

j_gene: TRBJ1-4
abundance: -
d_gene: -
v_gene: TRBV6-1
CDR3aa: CASSRDGGEKLFF
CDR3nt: TGTGCCAGCAGTAGGGACGGCGGTGAAAAACTGTTTTTT

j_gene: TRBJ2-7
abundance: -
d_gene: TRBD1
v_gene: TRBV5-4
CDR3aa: CASSPGQATYEQYF
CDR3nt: TGTGCCAGCAGCCCGGGACAGGCGACCTACGAGCAGTACTTC

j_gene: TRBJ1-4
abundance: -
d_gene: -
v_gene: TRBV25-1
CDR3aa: CASSEWRGSGEKLFF
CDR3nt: TGTGCCAGCAGTGAATGGAGAGGGTCCGGTGAAAAACTGTTTTTT

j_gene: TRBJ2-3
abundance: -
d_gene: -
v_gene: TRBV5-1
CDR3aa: CASTEGIIRTDTQYF
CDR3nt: TGCGCCTCGACTGAGGGGATCATTAGAACAGATACGCAGTATTTT

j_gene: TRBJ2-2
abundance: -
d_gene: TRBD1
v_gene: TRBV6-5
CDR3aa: CASRDRGELFF
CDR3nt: TGTGCCAGCAGGGACAGGGGGGAGCTGTTTTTT

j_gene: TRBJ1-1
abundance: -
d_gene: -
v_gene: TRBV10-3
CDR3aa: CATYATENTEAFF
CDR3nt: TGTGCCACCTACGCGACAGAGAACACTGAAGCTTTCTTT

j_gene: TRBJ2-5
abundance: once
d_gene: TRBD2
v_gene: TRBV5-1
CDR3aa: CASSLTLSGGQETQYF
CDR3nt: TGCGCCAGCAGCCTGACCCTTAGCGGGGGGCAAGAGACCCAGTACTTC

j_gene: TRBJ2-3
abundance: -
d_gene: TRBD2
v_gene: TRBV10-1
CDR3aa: CASSQGLAVQYF
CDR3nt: TGCGCCAGCAGTCAAGGACTAGCGGTACAGTATTTT

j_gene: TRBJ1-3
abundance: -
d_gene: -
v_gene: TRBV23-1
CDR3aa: CASSPQGTGNTIYF
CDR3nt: TGCGCCAGCAGTCCGCAGGGAACGGGAAACACCATATATTTT

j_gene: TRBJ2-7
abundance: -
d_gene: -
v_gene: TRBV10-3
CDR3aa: CAISESRVVAYEQYF
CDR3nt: TGTGCCATCAGTGAGTCGAGGGTTGTAGCCTACGAGCAGTACTTC

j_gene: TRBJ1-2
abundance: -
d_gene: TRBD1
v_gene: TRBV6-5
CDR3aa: CASSRGQGVGGYTF
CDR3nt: TGTGCCAGCAGTCGAGGACAGGGTGTAGGAGGCTACACCTTC

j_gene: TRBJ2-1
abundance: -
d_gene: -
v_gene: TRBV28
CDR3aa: CASSPPGPSYNEQFF
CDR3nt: TGTGCCAGCTCCCCCCCGGGGCCCTCCTACAATGAGCAGTTCTTC

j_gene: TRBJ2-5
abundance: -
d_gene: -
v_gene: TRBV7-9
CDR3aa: CASSLRLTVQETQYF
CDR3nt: TGTGCCAGCAGCTTAAGGCTTACGGTCCAAGAGACCCAGTACTTC

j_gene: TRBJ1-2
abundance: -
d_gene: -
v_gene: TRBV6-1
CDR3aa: CASREDRDYGYTF
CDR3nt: TGTGCCAGCAGGGAAGACAGAGACTATGGCTACACCTTC

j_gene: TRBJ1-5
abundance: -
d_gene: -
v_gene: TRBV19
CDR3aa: CASSMGLGGGSNQPQHF
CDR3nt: TGTGCCAGTAGTATGGGACTCGGGGGCGGTAGCAATCAGCCCCAGCATTTT

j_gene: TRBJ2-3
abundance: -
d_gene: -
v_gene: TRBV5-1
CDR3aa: CASSLTPLGDTQYF
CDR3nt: TGCGCCAGCAGCTTGACCCCCTTGGGGGATACGCAGTATTTT

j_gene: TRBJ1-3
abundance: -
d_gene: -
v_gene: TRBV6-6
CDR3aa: CASRGHSGNTIYF
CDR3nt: TGTGCCAGCAGGGGGCACTCTGGAAACACCATATATTTT

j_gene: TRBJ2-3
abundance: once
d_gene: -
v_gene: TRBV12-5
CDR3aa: CASGLVHGSRDTQYF
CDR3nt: TGTGCTAGTGGTTTGGTACACGGGTCTAGGGATACGCAGTATTTT

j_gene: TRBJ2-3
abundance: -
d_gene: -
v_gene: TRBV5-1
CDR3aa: CASSLGSGGTDTQYF
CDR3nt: TGCGCCAGCAGCTTGGGATCTGGGGGCACAGATACGCAGTATTTT

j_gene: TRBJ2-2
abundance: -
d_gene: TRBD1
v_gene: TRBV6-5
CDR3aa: CASSRQGALTGELFF
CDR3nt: TGTGCCAGCAGTCGACAGGGGGCACTCACCGGGGAGCTGTTTTTT

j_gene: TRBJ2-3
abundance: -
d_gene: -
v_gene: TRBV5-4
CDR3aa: CASSSPARDTQYF
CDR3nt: TGTGCCAGCAGCTCGCCCGCCCGGGATACGCAGTATTTT

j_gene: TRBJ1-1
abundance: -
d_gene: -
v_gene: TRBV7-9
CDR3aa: CASTLGAVRNTEAFF
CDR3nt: TGTGCCAGCACATTAGGGGCAGTGAGGAACACTGAAGCTTTCTTT

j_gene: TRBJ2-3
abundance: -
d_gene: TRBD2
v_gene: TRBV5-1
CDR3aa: CASSLSLASGPISTDTQYF
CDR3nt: TGCGCCAGCAGCTTATCCCTGGCTAGCGGGCCTATAAGCACAGATACGCAGTATTTT

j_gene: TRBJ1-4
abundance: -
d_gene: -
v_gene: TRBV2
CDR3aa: CASRKAQTPTNEKLFF
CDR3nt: TGTGCCAGCAGGAAAGCCCAGACACCAACTAATGAAAAACTGTTTTTT

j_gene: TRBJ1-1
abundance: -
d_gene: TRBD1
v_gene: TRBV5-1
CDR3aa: CASSLTGVTEAFF
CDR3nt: TGCGCCAGCAGCTTGACAGGGGTCACTGAAGCTTTCTTT

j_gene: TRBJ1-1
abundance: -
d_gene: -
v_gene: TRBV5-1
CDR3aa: CASSLDGGQNTEAFF
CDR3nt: TGCGCCAGCAGCTTGGATGGCGGACAGAACACTGAAGCTTTCTTT

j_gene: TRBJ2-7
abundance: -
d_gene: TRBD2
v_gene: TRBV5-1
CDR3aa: CASSAGTTSTHEQYF
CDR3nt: TGCGCCAGCAGCGCCGGGACTACAAGTACCCACGAGCAGTACTTC

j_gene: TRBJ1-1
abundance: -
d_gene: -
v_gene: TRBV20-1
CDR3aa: CSALDTPKAFF
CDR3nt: TGCAGTGCTTTGGACACCCCTAAAGCTTTCTTT

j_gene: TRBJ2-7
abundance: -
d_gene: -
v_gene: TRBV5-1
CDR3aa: CASSLVWDAPYEQYF
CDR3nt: TGCGCCAGCAGCTTGGTGTGGGACGCCCCCTACGAGCAGTACTTC

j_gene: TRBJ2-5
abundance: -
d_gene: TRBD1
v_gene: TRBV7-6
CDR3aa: CASSRRTGGEETQYF
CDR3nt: TGTGCCAGCAGCCGAAGGACAGGGGGGGAAGAGACCCAGTACTTC

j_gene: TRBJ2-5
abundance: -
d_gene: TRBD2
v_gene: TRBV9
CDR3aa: CASSAGGLGGETQYF
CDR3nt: TGTGCCAGCAGCGCGGGGGGACTAGGCGGCGAGACCCAGTACTTC

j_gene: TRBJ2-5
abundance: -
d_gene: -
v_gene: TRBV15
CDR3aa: CATSRDFGLPRTQYF
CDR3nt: TGTGCCACCAGCAGAGATTTTGGACTCCCCAGGACCCAGTACTTC